This entry lists 10 T cell receptor beta chains sequenced from one sample in a study of cytomegalovirus exposure and HLA in healthy donors. It was with 60 Vbeta and 13 Jbeta primers that the PCR ran. Data came from immunoSEQ multiplex PCR; TCRdb stores just in-frame clones and leaves some out. This sample carries about 180,000 clones, 77% of them seen once, and the ten largest clones take approximately 1.4%. The sample consisted of PBMCs. The receptor source for this set is a man in his late teens or twenties in good health and CMV-seronegative.

The chain recombines TRBV18 with TRBJ1-1; D is ambiguous. The V gene lost 0 bases and the J gene lost 1 base, with 12 bases spanning the gap. Germline V lookup: CDR1 KGHSH, CDR2 LQKENI. This CDR3 is built from 16 residues. The CDR3 sequence is CASSPPGGTPNTEAFF. Written as DNA, the CDR3 is TGTGCCAGCTCACCACCTGGCGGAACACCGAACACTGAAGCTTTCTTT.

CDR3 sequence (DNA): TGTGCCAGCAGTTACGGCAGGGGGAGAGATACGCAGTATTTT. Its protein product is CASSYGRGRDTQYF. The chain is built from TRBV6-5 and TRBJ2-3, with 7 positions matching TRBD1. The germline V gene has CDR1 MNHEY and CDR2 SVGAGI. The CDR3 is 14 residues long. V shed 2 bases, J shed 5 bases, and the junction held 4 bases outside the gene matches.

This chain joins TRBV4-3 and TRBJ1-5; 9 bases line up with TRBD1. CDR1 and CDR2 (germline): LGHNA, YSLEER. J lost 0 bases, V lost 0 bases, and 12 bases had no gene match. There are 20 residues in the CDR3. CDR3 sequence (DNA): TGCGCCAGCAGCCAAGATCTTCTCGGGACAGGGATTTATAGCAATCAGCCCCAGCATTTT. This translates into CASSQDLLGTGIYSNQPQHF.

This chain links TRBV29-1 with TRBJ1-1; D might be TRBD1 (6 bases). The CDR3 spans 13 residues. V dropped 5 bases and J dropped 0 bases, with 10 bases sitting between them. Per germline, CDR1 SQVTM and CDR2 ANQGSEA. The CDR3 DNA sequence: TGCAGCGTTCAGGACAGCATGAACACTGAAGCTTTCTTT. It yields the protein CSVQDSMNTEAFF.

The V gene is TRBV7-2, the J gene TRBJ1-2, with TRBD1 matching 11 bases. J was trimmed by 4 bases and V by 5 bases; bases with no gene match: 6. Germline V gene lookup returns CDR1 SGHTA and CDR2 FQGNSA. This CDR3 contains 15 residues. DNA for the CDR3: TGTGCCAGCAGCGCAGGGACAGGGGGGTTCTATGGCTACACCTTC. Translating gives CASSAGTGGFYGYTF.

The V gene is TRBV29-1, the J gene TRBJ1-5, with 7 bases matching TRBD1. V dropped 4 bases and J dropped 3; count of bases not matched to a gene: 3. CDR1 is SQVTM, CDR2 ANQGSEA, per germline. The CDR3 spans 13 residues. The CDR3 loop is CSVAGQNNQPQHF. The CDR3, as DNA: TGCAGCGTTGCGGGACAGAACAATCAGCCCCAGCATTTT.

This chain connects TRBV30 to TRBJ1-2, with 8 bases identical to TRBD1. Germline loops: CDR1 GTSNPN, CDR2 SVGIG (reference sequence). The V gene end was trimmed by 0 bases and the J gene end by 4 bases; junction bases not matched to a gene: 10. The CDR3 runs to 16 residues. CDR3 protein: CAWSVAGGWVGYGYTF. In DNA, the CDR3 is TGTGCCTGGAGTGTTGCAGGGGGCTGGGTAGGCTATGGCTACACCTTC.

The V and J genes are TRBV4-3 and TRBJ2-7; TRBD1 might be the D (6 bases). Per germline, CDR1 LGHNA and CDR2 YSLEER. Trimming took 0 bases from V and 2 from J, leaving 8 bases between them. The CDR3 contains 14 residues. The CDR3 here is CASSQETGPYEQYF. In DNA, the CDR3 is TGCGCCAGCAGCCAAGAGACAGGCCCCTACGAGCAGTACTTC.

This chain connects TRBV5-1 to TRBJ2-3, with 7 positions matching TRBD2. With 0 bases clipped from V and 6 bases from J, the junction kept 16 bases outside the gene matches. CDR1 is SGHRS, CDR2 YFSETQ, per germline. The CDR3 runs to 18 residues. The CDR3 sequence: CASSLAELAREGGDTQYF. CDR3 nucleotide sequence: TGCGCCAGCAGCTTGGCCGAACTAGCCCGTGAGGGAGGGGATACGCAGTATTTT.

The chain is built from TRBV5-1 and TRBJ2-5; 13 bases fit TRBD2. The CDR3 length is 17 residues. V lost 2 bases and J lost 3; bases outside the gene matches: 7. The germline CDR1 and CDR2 sequences are SGHRS and YFSETQ. CDR3 nucleotide sequence: TGCGCCAGCAGCTTCCGGGCCGGGACTAGCGGGAAAGAGACCCAGTACTTC. Its translation: CASSFRAGTSGKETQYF.